These 6 T cell receptor beta chains originate from one sample sequenced in a study of blood T cell repertoires in COVID-19. The table came from immunoSEQ multiplex PCR; TCRdb's copy has only in-frame clones and leaves some out. The sample lists some 200,000 clones; less than 90% were seen once. Sequenced material: peripheral blood. Source of these receptors: a woman in her 70s with acute or convalescent COVID-19.

The V and J genes are TRBV15 and TRBJ1-2; TRBD1 agrees at 7 bases. This CDR3 has 14 residues. J was trimmed by 4 bases and V by 8 bases; bases with no gene match: 10. Germline CDR1 reads LNHNV; CDR2 reads YYDKDF (reference sequence). The CDR3 nucleotides are TGTGCCACCCGGGAATTAGGGGGCGGCTATGGCTACACCTTC. This translates into CATRELGGGYGYTF.

This clone appeared once. The J gene is TRBJ1-5, the V gene TRBV18; 7 nucleotides agree with TRBD1. The germline V gene encodes CDR1 KGHSH and CDR2 LQKENI. J was trimmed by 6 bases and V by 2 bases; bases with no gene match: 4. This CDR3 has 14 residues. CDR3 DNA sequence: TGTGCCAGCTCACCAATCACAGGGGCTCAGCCCCAGCATTTT. This encodes CASSPITGAQPQHF.

The chain links TRBV2 to TRBJ1-5; TRBD1 matches at 7 bases. The germline V gene encodes CDR1 SNHLY and CDR2 FYNNEI. The CDR3 length is 13 residues. Losses at the gene ends were 6 bases for V and 4 bases for J; bases not matched to a gene: 3. The CDR3 sequence: CASSPDRNQPQHF. CDR3 bases: TGTGCCAGCAGCCCGGACAGGAATCAGCCCCAGCATTTT. Full variable domain (rest looked up from reference TRBV2 and TRBJ1-5): EPEVTQTPSHQVTQMGQEVILRCVPISNHLYFYWYRQILGQKVEFLVSFYNNEISEKSEIFDDQFSVERPDGSNFTLKIRSTKLEDSAMYFCASSPDRNQPQHFGDGTRLSIL.

With regard to this clone: An end of the junction differs from the germline gene, which may be a read error. This chain links TRBV6-5 with TRBJ1-2; 9 bases are shared with TRBD1. This CDR3 comprises 15 residues. Looked up from germline, CDR1 is MNHEY and CDR2 is SVGAGI. The CDR3 sequence: CVSFSRQGDNYGYTF. As DNA, the CDR3 is TGTGTCAGCTTTAGTCGACAGGGGGATAACTATGGCTACACCTTC.

This clone was seen just once. The chain couples TRBV27 to TRBJ1-6, with D perhaps TRBD1 (6 bases). CDR3 size: 12 residues. V was shortened by 5 bases and J by 10 bases, with 9 bases between the two germline ends. In germline, CDR1 is MNHEY, CDR2 SMNVEV (reference sequence). The CDR3 sequence is CASSRQGSPLHF. The CDR3 DNA is TGTGCCAGCAGTCGGCAGGGGTCACCCCTCCACTTT.

This rearrangement joins TRBV12-5 to TRBJ2-3; D is unresolved. Germline CDR1 reads LGHNT; CDR2 reads FRNRAP. The CDR3 is 15 residues long. V gave up 0 bases and J gave up 3 bases, with 10 bases separating them. CDR3 nucleotide sequence: TGTGCTAGTGGTTTGGTACTGGTGTCAACAGATACGCAGTATTTT. It encodes CASGLVLVSTDTQYF.